This TCR beta chain was sequenced in a study of PD-L1 blockade in urothelial cancer. About the research overall: Prior regimens of chemotherapy numbered 0 to 3 per patient. Blood was subjected to analysis at 3 weeks (second dose) and 6 weeks following treatment start.

The sample's time point: pretreatment peripheral blood. Each patient gave between 1 and 8 samples, pretreatment and on-treatment. Method: immunoSEQ multiplex PCR; TCRdb's copy keeps in-frame clones and lacks some. The data hold more than 85,000 clones, with around nine tenths observed a single time. The TCR sequence derives from a man aged 55 to 70 with urothelial cancer. Sequenced here: PBMCs, sampled around atezolizumab (anti-PD-L1) treatment.

CDR3 sequence reads: CASSSRGPQNFQPQHF. CDR3 DNA sequence: TGTGCCAGCAGCTCCCGAGGGCCACAGAACTTCCAGCCCCAGCATTTT. The V and J genes are TRBV5-8 and TRBJ1-5; D is uncertain. Germline V gives CDR1 SGHTS, CDR2 YDEGEE. V was shortened by 3 bases and J by 7 bases, with 20 bases between the two germline ends. The CDR3 consists of 16 residues. Filled out from reference TRBV5-8 and TRBJ1-5, the complete variable domain reads EAGVTQSPTHLIKTRGQQATLRCSPISGHTSVYWYQQALGLGLQFLLWYDEGEERNRGNFPPRFSGRQFPNYSSELNVNALELEDSALYLCASSSRGPQNFQPQHFGDGTRLSIL.